Sequencing of this T cell receptor beta chain was carried out in a study of identical twins. Study observations and caveats: The abundant beta clonotypes from cord blood had fewer insertions, and memory repertoires had none of this.

There are a few counts of this clonotype. Its matching antigen is unknown. TCRdb reanalysed the 5' RACE reads using MiXCR and keeps one entry per CDR3 protein. Of about 530,000 distinct CDR3 sequences in the sample, more than 20% were seen once. Trimming pared 0 bases from V and 13 bases from J, leaving 11 bases between. This CDR3 has 12 amino acids. In germline, CDR1 is SGHDT, CDR2 YYEEEE. These data also featured in a second study, about yellow fever vaccine responses in identical twins.

This sequence joins TRBV5-6 and TRBJ2-1; D not certain. Sequencing was performed on CD4+ T cells sorted from blood. The source of this sequence is a woman under 30 in good health. This chain's CDR3 is CASSLGLSQQFF. DNA of the CDR3: TGTGCCAGCAGCTTGGGGCTATCTCAACAGTTCTTC.